This T cell receptor (beta chain) was observed in a study of early T cells in non-severe SARS-CoV-2 infection. In the study overall: Whole-blood bulk RNA, unsorted, was sequenced, and chains were unpaired. Broader study findings: In VDJdb matching, anti-spike CD8 responses were favored while private and CD4 specificities went missing.

The TCR library protocol was used to attach unique molecular identifiers. These identifiers were attached to individual cDNA molecules. TCRdb passed the 5' RACE reads through MiXCR, listing each CDR3 protein once. The sample holds 85,000 to 90,000 distinct CDR3 sequences, roughly 15% seen once. CDR1 and CDR2 from the germline V gene are SNHLY and FYNNEI. The CDR3 totals 18 residues. Trimming cost V 5 bases and J 0 bases; bases outside gene matches: 7. The sample holds a few counts of this clonotype. Its target is unknown. The rearrangement links TRBV2 to TRBJ2-1, with 13 bases lining up with TRBD2. The TCR sequence derives from an adult who was a healthcare worker with PCR-confirmed SARS-CoV-2 infection or an uninfected control (not recorded which). Sample: whole blood. CDR3 sequence (DNA): TGTGCCAGCAGTCCCGGGACTAGCGGGGATAGCTCCTACAATGAGCAGTTCTTC. Its protein is CASSPGTSGDSSYNEQFF.